This TCR beta chain originates from a study of beta chain features in type 1 diabetes. Every isolated RNA sample was fully reverse transcribed, so sequencing captured expressed TCRB transcripts. Generated by immunoSEQ multiplex PCR, the TCRdb table keeps only in-frame clones and is missing some. The sample carries about 330,000 clones, roughly 11% recorded once. CDR1 and CDR2 from the germline V gene are SEHNR and FQNEAQ (reference sequence). Trimming left V 1 base short and J 5 bases short, with 15 bases between. CDR3 length: 16 amino acids. Comments on this clone: Its target is not known.

Study-wide points: PCR might favor shorter templates, equally in patients and controls.

Sorted populations all exceeded 95% purity. Specimen: naive CD4+ T cells from blood. The TCR comes from a woman aged 25 to 39 in good health. J is TRBJ2-1 and V is TRBV7-9, with a possible D match to TRBD2 (5 bases). CDR3 bases: TGTGCCAGCAGCTTAGTCTTCGGGGAACGAGACAATGAGCAGTTCTTC. Its protein product is CASSLVFGERDNEQFF.